This T cell receptor beta chain is drawn from a study of T cells in Graves' hyperthyroidism and ophthalmopathy. From germline, CDR1 is DFQATT and CDR2 SNEGSKA (reference sequence). With 0 bases removed from V and 2 bases from J, the gap between germline ends came to 14 bases. The CDR3 has 15 residues. TCR beta CDR3 region amplification was performed from RNA transcripts. In the first-round RT-PCR of the TCR CDR3, the HTBI primer set was used. TCRdb used MiXCR to reprocess the multiplex PCR reads, holding one entry per CDR3 protein. Here the sample spans 480,000 or so distinct CDR3 sequences, approximately 15% being singletons. Ten or more counts support this clonotype. The antigen is not known. PBMCs came from 9 to 10 ml fresh peripheral blood. Study-wide findings and caveats: Most thyroid clonotypes expanded above 0.001 appeared in blood too.

The V and J genes are TRBV20-1 and TRBJ2-7, with D possibly being TRBD1 or TRBD2 (5 bases each). Sequenced material: blood. The sequence came from a woman under 30 with Graves' hyperthyroidism. CDR3: CSARDLGRGPYEQYF. The CDR3 coding sequence is TGCAGTGCTAGAGATTTAGGTAGGGGACCCTACGAGCAGTACTTC.